This record covers a single TCR beta chain. The CDR3 has 14 residues. Trimming at V came to 0 bases and at J to 7 bases, leaving 3 bases not matched to a gene. Per the germline V gene, CDR1 is KGHSH and CDR2 is LQKENI. The sample originates from a study of blood T cells in healthy people across ages. Background on the study: For every two T cells, template switching captured about one barcoded beta molecule.

Then a second PCR, running roughly 7 to 12 cycles, was carried out with a sample-barcoded 5' primer and a J-beta primer mix. TCRdb fed the 5' RACE reads into MiXCR, producing one record per CDR3 protein. The sample consists of over 600,000 distinct CDR3 sequences, 35% to 50% of them appearing once. The genes are TRBV18 and TRBJ2-1; 7 bases agree with TRBD1. This TCR was recovered from an elderly man in good health. The sample consisted of blood. The CDR3 DNA reads TGTGCCAGCTCACCACCGGGACAGAGAAATGAGCAGTTCTTC. Encoded protein: CASSPPGQRNEQFF.